The rows below give T cell receptor beta chains drawn from one sample of a study of T cell changes during pregnancy in multiple sclerosis. Using immunoSEQ multiplex PCR, the repertoire was profiled, and TCRdb retains in-frame clones only, with some absent. The sample carries approximately 70,000 clones, 92% recorded once. Sequenced material: peripheral blood, taken in the second trimester of pregnancy. These receptors all stem from a female donor in good health, enrolled as a control in a pregnancy study. Both conserved end residues are part of each CDR3. The D gene is left open where the match is weak. Rows may omit the clone size; those that give it use once, few, many or a size class.

TRBD2	TRBV7-2	TRBJ2-1	15	.	CASSLRLAGDNEQFF	TGTGCCAGCAGCTTAAGACTAGCGGGAGACAATGAGCAGTTCTTC
.	TRBV5-1	TRBJ2-5	15	.	CASSLGGGSKETQYF	TGCGCCAGCAGCTTGGGTGGCGGCAGTAAAGAGACCCAGTACTTC
TRBD2	TRBV29-1	TRBJ2-1	20	.	CSVRGRLGAGGTTSYNEQFF	TGCAGCGTTAGAGGCAGGCTCGGAGCGGGGGGTACGACTTCCTACAATGAGCAGTTCTTC
TRBD2	TRBV5-4	TRBJ2-1	17	.	CASSLSYSGSSYNEQFF	TGTGCCAGCAGCCTTTCCTATAGCGGGAGTTCTTACAATGAGCAGTTCTTC
.	TRBV7-6	TRBJ2-7	13	.	CASSPRLAYEQYF	TGTGCCAGCAGCCCCAGGCTAGCGTACGAGCAGTACTTC
TRBD1	TRBV11-1	TRBJ2-7	15	.	CASRDDRDKGYEQYF	TGTGCCAGCAGGGATGACAGGGATAAGGGGTACGAGCAGTACTTC
TRBD2	TRBV6-5	TRBJ2-3	14	.	CASSRLAGTDTQYF	TGTGCCAGCAGCCGACTAGCGGGCACAGATACGCAGTATTTT
TRBD2	TRBV5-4	TRBJ2-5	15	.	CASSGTSGPQETQYF	TGTGCCAGCAGCGGGACTAGCGGGCCCCAAGAGACCCAGTACTTC
TRBD2	TRBV6-6	TRBJ2-5	14	.	CASRIAGGQETQYF	TGTGCCAGCAGGATAGCGGGGGGACAAGAGACCCAGTACTTC
.	TRBV29-1	TRBJ2-1	13	.	CSVEDGAYNEQFF	TGCAGCGTTGAAGATGGAGCTTACAATGAGCAGTTCTTC
TRBD2	TRBV5-6	TRBJ2-5	16	.	CASSLGLAGGRETQYF	TGTGCCAGCAGCTTAGGTCTAGCGGGGGGGAGAGAGACCCAGTACTTC
.	TRBV28	TRBJ2-5	15	.	CASSLVRTSEETQYF	TGTGCCAGCAGTTTAGTTCGGACATCCGAAGAGACCCAGTACTTC
TRBD2	TRBV27	TRBJ2-3	18	.	CASSPRAGGPWGTDTQYF	TGTGCCAGCAGTCCTAGAGCGGGAGGGCCATGGGGCACAGATACGCAGTATTTT
TRBD2	TRBV7-2	TRBJ2-1	19	.	CASSTPGQKTGTSRTEQFF	TGTGCCAGCAGCACCCCGGGACAGAAAACCGGGACTAGCCGCACGGAGCAGTTCTTC
TRBD1	TRBV11-3	TRBJ1-1	14	.	CASSLGGDRKEAFF	TGTGCCAGCAGCTTAGGTGGGGACAGAAAGGAAGCTTTCTTT
.	TRBV4-1	TRBJ2-7	14	.	CASSSGVSVYEQYF	TGCGCCAGCAGCTCCGGAGTATCAGTCTACGAGCAGTACTTC
.	TRBV7-9	TRBJ2-7	15	.	CASSLGGLSVYEQYF	TGTGCCAGCAGCTTAGGGGGACTGTCGGTATACGAGCAGTACTTC
.	TRBV7-7	TRBJ2-1	16	.	CASSLYPLPRENEQFF	TGTGCTAGCAGCTTGTACCCCTTACCCCGGGAGAATGAGCAGTTCTTC
.	TRBV19	TRBJ2-5	14	.	CASRRERGQETQYF	TGTGCCAGTCGAAGGGAAAGGGGCCAAGAGACCCAGTACTTC
.	TRBV7-9	TRBJ1-3	18	.	CASSLGAWGRSSGNTIYF	TGTGCCAGCAGCTTAGGCGCTTGGGGCCGGAGCTCTGGAAACACCATATATTTT
TRBD2	TRBV11-1	TRBJ2-7	16	.	CASSSGLAGKLYEQYF	TGTGCCAGCAGCTCGGGACTAGCGGGAAAACTCTACGAGCAGTACTTC
TRBD1	TRBV6-6	TRBJ2-7	14	.	CASSYGTGGYEQYF	TGTGCCAGCAGTTACGGGACAGGGGGCTACGAGCAGTACTTC
.	TRBV28	TRBJ1-2	14	.	CASSSTGTYYGYTF	TGTGCCAGCAGTTCCACAGGCACGTACTATGGCTACACCTTC
.	TRBV28	TRBJ2-7	14	.	CASSLSGQWYEQYF	TGTGCCAGCAGTTTATCCGGACAGTGGTACGAGCAGTACTTC
TRBD2	TRBV6-6	TRBJ2-3	15	.	CASSYASGGVDTQYF	TGTGCCAGCAGTTATGCTAGCGGGGGTGTTGATACGCAGTATTTT
.	TRBV7-9	TRBJ1-2	15	.	CASSSDRAGDYGYTF	TGTGCCAGCAGCTCCGATAGGGCAGGGGACTATGGCTACACCTTC
TRBD1	TRBV28	TRBJ1-1	15	.	CASSLLSGQGAAAFF	TGTGCCAGCAGTTTACTTAGTGGACAGGGGGCTGCGGCTTTCTTT
TRBD2	TRBV5-1	TRBJ2-7	15	.	CASSLLAGEGYEQYF	TGCGCCAGCAGCTTATTAGCGGGAGAAGGGTACGAGCAGTACTTC
.	TRBV21-1	TRBJ1-6	16	medium-sized	CASSPTTGPGNSPLHF	TGTGCCAGCAGCCCCACAACAGGGCCCGGTAATTCACCCCTCCACTTT
.	TRBV6-1	TRBJ1-5	13	.	CASNYRGNQPQHF	TGTGCCAGCAACTACAGGGGCAATCAGCCCCAGCATTTT
.	TRBV7-9	TRBJ1-4	14	.	CASSLGLGVEKLFF	TGTGCCAGCAGCTTGGGGCTAGGGGTTGAAAAACTGTTTTTT
.	TRBV19	TRBJ1-2	15	.	CASSIERGRNYGYTF	TGTGCCAGTAGTATAGAGCGGGGCAGGAACTATGGCTACACCTTC
TRBD1	TRBV6-5	TRBJ1-6	12	.	CASRQGKAPLHF	TGTGCCAGCAGACAGGGGAAGGCACCCCTCCACTTT
.	TRBV7-2	TRBJ1-1	16	.	CASSSSPPGVGTEAFF	TGTGCCAGCAGCTCCAGCCCGCCGGGAGTAGGGACTGAAGCTTTCTTT
.	TRBV5-6	TRBJ1-5	17	.	CASSLGGGTYSNQPQHF	TGTGCCAGCAGCTTGGGTGGAGGAACTTATAGCAATCAGCCCCAGCATTTT
.	TRBV5-6	TRBJ2-7	15	.	CASSAGSRPWVEQYF	TGTGCCAGCAGCGCCGGTTCGCGGCCATGGGTCGAGCAGTACTTC
.	TRBV19	TRBJ2-2	12	few	CASSIQAGELFF	TGTGCCAGTAGTATACAGGCCGGGGAGCTGTTTTTT
TRBD1	TRBV28	TRBJ1-3	15	.	CASSTGTGTGNTIYF	TGTGCCAGCAGTACCGGGACAGGAACTGGAAACACCATATATTTT
.	TRBV30	TRBJ2-2	13	.	CAWDKRSTGELFF	TGTGCCTGGGATAAAAGGAGCACCGGGGAGCTGTTTTTT
.	TRBV6-6	TRBJ1-6	16	.	CASSPLQGPSNSPLHF	TGTGCCAGCAGTCCTCTCCAGGGTCCCTCTAATTCACCCCTCCACTTT
TRBD1	TRBV18	TRBJ2-1	15	.	CASSPGQSSYNEQFF	TGTGCCAGCTCGCCGGGACAGAGCTCCTACAATGAGCAGTTCTTC
TRBD1	TRBV18	TRBJ2-7	14	.	CASSPGQGAREQYF	TGTGCCAGCTCACCCGGCCAGGGGGCGCGGGAGCAGTACTTC
.	TRBV7-9	TRBJ2-7	14	.	CASSLAGQSYEQYF	TGTGCCAGCAGCTTGGCGGGACAGTCCTACGAGCAGTACTTC
TRBD2	TRBV7-2	TRBJ2-3	16	.	CASSLGRGGGADTQYF	TGTGCCAGCAGCTTAGGGCGGGGGGGCGGCGCAGATACGCAGTATTTT
.	TRBV9	TRBJ2-2	16	.	CASSPRSGIGTGELFF	TGTGCCAGCAGCCCGAGGTCAGGGATTGGGACCGGGGAGCTGTTTTTT